This T cell receptor (beta chain) was identified during a study of long-term antiretroviral therapy in people with HIV. The germline CDR1 and CDR2 sequences are LGHNT and FRNRAP. The CDR3 has 16 residues. V lost 3 bases to trimming and J lost 7 bases; unmatched junction nucleotides: 13. Version v3.0 of the immunoSEQ assay was performed at survey level. Generated by immunoSEQ multiplex PCR, the TCRdb table keeps only in-frame clones and is missing some. Of roughly 23,000 clones in the sample, around four fifths were seen once. Each donor provided at least one pre-ART PBMC sample and at least two post-ART PBMC samples.

The chain joins TRBV12-5 to TRBJ2-5; TRBD1 matches at 8 bases. Specimen: unsorted PBMCs, collected 1.9 years after starting antiretroviral therapy. The sequence came from a woman aged 50 to 60 with HIV. The CDR3 nucleotides read TGTGCTAGTGGTTTTTCCTGGACAGGGCCTCGTGGGACCCAGTACTTC. Its protein is CASGFSWTGPRGTQYF. The full variable domain, in which reference TRBV12-5 and TRBJ2-5 provide the parts outside the CDR3, is DARVTQTPRHKVTEMGQEVTMRCQPILGHNTVFWYRQTMMQGLELLAYFRNRAPLDDSGMPKDRFSAEMPDATLATLKIQPSEPRDSAVYFCASGFSWTGPRGTQYFGPGTRLLVL.